Each of the 13 T cell receptor beta chains below was sequenced from the same sample in a study of regulatory T cells in long-lasting Graves disease. Investigators prepared the TCR beta libraries by applying iRepertoire HTBI primers and Arm-PCR of CDR3 regions. TCRdb reprocessed the multiplex PCR reads via MiXCR and lists one record per CDR3 protein. Here the sample spans roughly 420,000 distinct CDR3 sequences, around 15% being singletons. Stated time point: newly diagnosed GD, antithyroid drugs for less than 3 months. With RNA extracted from PBMCs as input, the TCR library was made. Sequencing was performed on peripheral blood mononuclear cells (PBMCs), taken at new diagnosis, from a patient treated with antithyroid drugs. These receptors were obtained from a female donor with Graves disease.

This clonotype was picked up a small number of times. A read error is the likely source, as a far larger clone sits one nucleotide away. As DNA, the CDR3 is TGTGCCAGCAGCTTAGTACACACTAGCGGGGGGGAGGGAGATACGCAGTATTTT. Its protein product is CASSLVHTSGGEGDTQYF. V and J are TRBV7-3 and TRBJ2-3, with TRBD2 matching over 13 bases. V lost 2 bases to trimming and J lost 5 bases; unmatched junction nucleotides: 10. This CDR3 is built from 18 residues. Germline V lookup: CDR1 SGHTA, CDR2 FQGTGA. Looking up the rest from reference TRBV7-3 and TRBJ2-3 gives the full variable domain: GAGVSQTPSNKVTEKGKYVELRCDPISGHTALYWYRQSLGQGPEFLIYFQGTGAADDSGLPNDRFFAVRPEGSVSTLKIQRTERGDSAVYLCASSLVHTSGGEGDTQYFGPGTRLTVL.

This clonotype was seen ten or more times. V gene TRBV20-1 combines with J gene TRBJ1-1, with D possibly TRBD1 on 5 matching bases. This CDR3 comprises 12 residues. V dropped 6 bases and J dropped 11 bases, with 19 bases sitting between them. CDR1 and CDR2 (germline): DFQATT, SNEGSKA (reference sequence). Here the CDR3 DNA reads TGCAGTGCCCCAAGGGACCGGAATCGGGCTTTCTTT. This sequence encodes CSAPRDRNRAFF.

Many counts were recorded for this clonotype. J is TRBJ2-1 and V is TRBV24-1; maybe TRBD2 (5 bases). This CDR3 region has 16 residues. V gave up 5 bases and J gave up 2 bases, with 15 bases separating them. CDR1 KGHDR and CDR2 SFDVKD come from the germline V gene. As DNA, the CDR3 is TGTGCCACCAGTGGGCTAGCCCAAAGCACCTACAATGAGCAGTTCTTC. Translation: CATSGLAQSTYNEQFF.

On this clonotype itself: A far larger clone differs by one base, so this is likely a read error. The J gene is TRBJ2-1, the V gene TRBV20-1, with a possible D match to TRBD2 (5 bases). V dropped 6 bases and J dropped 13 bases, with 22 bases sitting between them. The CDR3 has 13 residues. Germline-derived CDR1 and CDR2 are DFQATT and SNEGSKA (reference sequence). CDR3 bases: TGCAGTGCCGACCCGCAACGGGAAGAGACCCAGTTCTTC. It encodes CSADPQREETQFF.

This clonotype was found many times. The chain combines TRBV7-2 with TRBJ2-7; tentatively, D is TRBD2 (7 bases). Germline V gene sequence: CDR1 SGHTA, CDR2 FQGNSA. The V gene lost 2 bases and the J gene lost 2 bases, with 31 bases spanning the gap. The CDR3 consists of 21 residues. The DNA of the CDR3 is TGTGCCAGCAGCTTACCAGTGGGCACAATCGGGGGGAGGGGGAGCGCCTACGAGCAGTACTTC. This translates into CASSLPVGTIGGRGSAYEQYF.

This clonotype was found many times. The chain carries TRBV12-3 or TRBV12-4 and TRBJ1-2; possible D gene TRBD1, 6 bases. The length of the CDR3 is 12 residues. Between the trimmed V and J ends, which lost 10 bases and 7 bases, there was a span of 16 bases. The CDR3, as DNA: TGTGCCATGCAGGACAGCAGGAGTGGCTACACCTTC. Residues: CAMQDSRSGYTF.

Concerning this clonotype: A far more abundant clone sits one base away, making this likely a read error. This rearrangement joins TRBV12-3 or TRBV12-4 to TRBJ2-4, with 10 positions matching TRBD2. Losses at the gene ends were 3 bases for V and 13 bases for J; bases not matched to a gene: 18. The CDR3 spans 17 residues. This CDR3 is CASSLASGGATYNEQYF. CDR3 DNA sequence: TGTGCCAGCAGTTTGGCTAGCGGGGGCGCTACCTACAATGAGCAGTACTTC.

At least ten counts were recorded for this clonotype. The V gene is TRBV7-3, the J gene TRBJ1-1, with 7 bases aligning to TRBD1. The CDR3 spans 17 residues. Trimming cost V 5 bases and J 1 base; bases outside gene matches: 13. The germline CDR1 and CDR2 sequences are SGHTA and FQGTGA. CDR3 sequence: CASSDRDGGNRNTEAFF. The CDR3 DNA reads TGTGCCAGCAGCGACAGGGACGGGGGAAATAGGAACACTGAAGCTTTCTTT.

This clonotype appeared many times. The J gene is TRBJ2-7, the V gene TRBV7-2, with 11 bases fitting TRBD2. CDR1 is SGHTA and CDR2 is FQGNSA in the germline V gene. J was trimmed by 8 bases and V by 5 bases; bases with no gene match: 5. The CDR3 length is 13 residues. CDR3 DNA sequence: TGTGCCAGCAGCCCCGGACTAGCGGGTCAGCAGTACTTC. Its protein product is CASSPGLAGQQYF.

This rearrangement joins TRBV10-3 to TRBJ1-5; D not resolved. The ends were cut back, 10 bases at V and 1 base at J, with 11 bases in the middle. Germline-derived CDR1 and CDR2 are ENHRY and SYGVKD. The CDR3 has 13 amino acids. CDR3 in DNA: TGTGCCACAAGACCTACCAGCAATCAGCCCCAGCATTTT. Translated, it gives CATRPTSNQPQHF.

This clonotype was detected many times. V gene TRBV29-1 combines with J gene TRBJ2-7; D is perhaps TRBD1 (5 bases). Trimming left V 4 bases short and J 2 bases short, with 12 bases between. Germline values: CDR1 SQVTM, CDR2 ANQGSEA. This CDR3 has 13 residues. The CDR3 here is CSVGTTTTYEQYF. In DNA form, the CDR3 reads TGCAGCGTTGGGACAACCACTACCTACGAGCAGTACTTC.

The V gene is TRBV12-3 or TRBV12-4, the J gene TRBJ2-2; D is unclear. Deletions cut 5 bases from V and 4 bases from J, with 5 bases between. The CDR3 sequence is 12 residues long. The CDR3 bases are TGTGCCAGCAGTAAGAGCACCGGGGAGCTGTTTTTT. It is translated as CASSKSTGELFF.

J is TRBJ1-5 and V is TRBV2; 7 nucleotides line up with TRBD1. In germline, CDR1 is SNHLY, CDR2 FYNNEI. J was trimmed by 7 bases and V by 8 bases; bases with no gene match: 8. The CDR3 totals 13 residues. Here the CDR3 DNA reads TGTGCCAGCTCGACAGGGATAAGACAGCCCCAGCATTTT. Its protein is CASSTGIRQPQHF. Full variable domain (missing parts from reference TRBV2 and TRBJ1-5): EPEVTQTPSHQVTQMGQEVILRCVPISNHLYFYWYRQILGQKVEFLVSFYNNEISEKSEIFDDQFSVERPDGSNFTLKIRSTKLEDSAMYFCASSTGIRQPQHFGDGTRLSIL.